The rows below give T cell receptor beta chains drawn from one sample of a study of response to subunit inactivated influenza vaccine. TCRdb ran MiXCR on the RT-PCR reads and lists one entry per CDR3 protein. The sample includes hundreds of thousands of distinct CDR3 sequences, 15% to 19% of them seen just once. The sample consisted of PBMCs from blood, taken about 11 days after vaccination. Source of these receptors: a man in his fifties or sixties who received an inactivated influenza vaccine. Both conserved end residues are part of each CDR3. Each record gives: CDR3 protein, CDR3 DNA, V gene, J gene, clone size, D gene. A D gene is named only where the DNA matches it firmly. A row's size may be missing; if present it is once, few, many or a size class.

CDR3 protein: CASSQDRSGGPLGNEQFF; CDR3 DNA: TGCGCCAGCAGCCAAGATAGATCGGGAGGGCCCTTAGGGAATGAGCAGTTCTTC; V gene: TRBV4-3; J gene: TRBJ2-1; clone size: -; D gene: TRBD2
CDR3 protein: CASSYTADNTEAFF; CDR3 DNA: TGTGCCAGCAGTTACACGGCAGATAACACTGAAGCTTTCTTT; V gene: TRBV6-5; J gene: TRBJ1-1; clone size: many; D gene: -
CDR3 protein: CASSFPSDTQYF; CDR3 DNA: TGTGCCAGCAGCTTCCCGTCAGATACGCAGTATTTT; V gene: TRBV5-4; J gene: TRBJ2-3; clone size: -; D gene: -
CDR3 protein: CSVLTVANTIYF; CDR3 DNA: TGCAGCGTGCTCACAGTTGCAAACACCATATATTTT; V gene: TRBV29-1; J gene: TRBJ1-3; clone size: -; D gene: -
CDR3 protein: CASSNDVGGEQFF; CDR3 DNA: TGTGCCAGCAGTAACGACGTTGGGGGGGAGCAGTTCTTC; V gene: TRBV12-3/TRBV12-4; J gene: TRBJ2-1; clone size: many; D gene: -
CDR3 protein: CASSLPSTGNTIYF; CDR3 DNA: TGTGCCAGCAGTTTACCATCCACAGGAAACACCATATATTTT; V gene: TRBV28; J gene: TRBJ1-3; clone size: -; D gene: -
CDR3 protein: CASSPGSGGDEQYF; CDR3 DNA: TGTGCCAGCAGTCCCGGGTCCGGGGGGGACGAGCAGTACTTC; V gene: TRBV12-3/TRBV12-4; J gene: TRBJ2-7; clone size: -; D gene: TRBD2
CDR3 protein: CASSLASGSTYNEQFF; CDR3 DNA: TGCGCCAGCAGCTTGGCTAGCGGAAGCACCTACAATGAGCAGTTCTTC; V gene: TRBV5-1; J gene: TRBJ2-1; clone size: -; D gene: TRBD2
CDR3 protein: CASSSTSGSYEQYF; CDR3 DNA: TGTGCCAGCAGTTCGACTAGCGGGAGCTACGAGCAGTACTTC; V gene: TRBV12-3/TRBV12-4; J gene: TRBJ2-7; clone size: many; D gene: TRBD2
CDR3 protein: CASSSLPPSGAYNEQFF; CDR3 DNA: TGCGCCAGCAGCTCGCTCCCCCCTAGCGGGGCCTACAATGAGCAGTTCTTC; V gene: TRBV5-1; J gene: TRBJ2-1; clone size: many; D gene: TRBD2
CDR3 protein: CASSSSTGTSYEQYF; CDR3 DNA: TGTGCCAGCAGCTCATCCACCGGGACAAGCTACGAGCAGTACTTC; V gene: TRBV7-9; J gene: TRBJ2-7; clone size: -; D gene: -
CDR3 protein: CATSRQTGELFF; CDR3 DNA: TGTGCCACCAGCAGACAAACCGGGGAGCTGTTTTTT; V gene: TRBV15; J gene: TRBJ2-2; clone size: -; D gene: -
CDR3 protein: CASSSLFGSTNEKLFF; CDR3 DNA: TGTGCCAGCAGTTCCCTCTTTGGTTCAACTAATGAAAAACTGTTTTTT; V gene: TRBV11-2; J gene: TRBJ1-4; clone size: few; D gene: -
CDR3 protein: CASSLKGYGYTF; CDR3 DNA: TGTGCCAGCAGTTTAAAGGGGTATGGCTACACCTTC; V gene: TRBV28; J gene: TRBJ1-2; clone size: -; D gene: -
CDR3 protein: CSASPYNEQYF; CDR3 DNA: TGCAGTGCTAGTCCCTATAACGAGCAGTACTTC; V gene: TRBV20-1; J gene: TRBJ2-7; clone size: few; D gene: -
CDR3 protein: CSAPIWARGSDTEAFF; CDR3 DNA: TGCAGTGCCCCTATTTGGGCAAGGGGGTCCGACACTGAAGCTTTCTTT; V gene: TRBV20-1; J gene: TRBJ1-1; clone size: many; D gene: -
CDR3 protein: CASSGTGFEQYF; CDR3 DNA: TGTGCCAGCAGCGGGACAGGTTTCGAGCAGTACTTC; V gene: TRBV11-2; J gene: TRBJ2-7; clone size: few; D gene: TRBD1
CDR3 protein: CASSLGEVRVGTDTQYF; CDR3 DNA: TGTGCCAGCAGCTTAGGGGAGGTTCGGGTAGGCACAGATACGCAGTATTTT; V gene: TRBV7-9; J gene: TRBJ2-3; clone size: -; D gene: -
CDR3 protein: CASSLGTSGPDTQYF; CDR3 DNA: TGCGCCAGCAGCCTCGGGACCTCCGGGCCAGATACGCAGTATTTT; V gene: TRBV5-1; J gene: TRBJ2-3; clone size: many; D gene: -
CDR3 protein: CASSPIAGGQDNEQFF; CDR3 DNA: TGTGCCAGCAGCCCTATAGCGGGAGGGCAGGACAATGAGCAGTTCTTC; V gene: TRBV7-9; J gene: TRBJ2-1; clone size: few; D gene: TRBD2